The source of this T cell receptor (beta chain) is a study of T cells in Graves' hyperthyroidism and ophthalmopathy. Uncontrolled infection, other autoimmune disease, pregnancy or lactation led to exclusion. Germline values: CDR1 ENHRY, CDR2 SYGVKD. CDR3 length equals 16 residues. Amplification of TCR beta CDR3 regions used RNA as the template. First-round RT-PCR targeting the TCR CDR3 was performed with the HTBI primer set. TCRdb ran MiXCR on the multiplex PCR reads and lists one entry per CDR3 protein. Of hundreds of thousands of distinct CDR3 sequences listed, about 45% are singletons. This chain links TRBV10-3 with TRBJ2-7; tentatively, D is TRBD1 (5 bases). The clonotype was recovered from an adult man with Graves' disease, either hyperthyroidism or ophthalmopathy (not recorded which). The sample taken for sequencing was peripheral blood or thyroid tissue (not recorded which). CDR3 nucleotides: TGTGTCAGCAGTGAATCTGTATGGGCAGGACATTACGAGCAGTACTTC. It codes for CVSSESVWAGHYEQYF.